This T cell receptor beta chain was found in a study of beta chain features in type 1 diabetes. Study-wide results and caveats: A cDNA-based sequencing approach could over-represent cells with high TCR expression. Shortening that was moderate but significant affected the TCRB CDR3s of Type 1 diabetes patients in all four CD4+ subsets.

Comment on this clone: Its antigen is not identified.

The CDR3 extends over 15 amino acids. The V gene lost 4 bases and the J gene lost 1 base, with 13 bases spanning the gap. Germline CDR1 and CDR2: SGHTA and FQGNSA. The isolated RNA, all of it, was reverse transcribed, so expressed TCRB transcripts were what got sequenced. Profiled with immunoSEQ multiplex PCR; TCRdb holds only in-frame clones, not every one. This sample has around 690,000 clones, with around an eighth found just once. Sequencing input: naive CD4+ T cells from blood. The sequence was obtained from a young man with type 1 diabetes. V usage is TRBV7-2 and J usage is TRBJ1-2, with a weak D call TRBD1 (5 bases). CDR3 protein: CASSSNAQVNYGYTF. CDR3 sequence (DNA): TGTGCCAGCAGCTCTAACGCACAGGTTAACTATGGCTACACCTTC.